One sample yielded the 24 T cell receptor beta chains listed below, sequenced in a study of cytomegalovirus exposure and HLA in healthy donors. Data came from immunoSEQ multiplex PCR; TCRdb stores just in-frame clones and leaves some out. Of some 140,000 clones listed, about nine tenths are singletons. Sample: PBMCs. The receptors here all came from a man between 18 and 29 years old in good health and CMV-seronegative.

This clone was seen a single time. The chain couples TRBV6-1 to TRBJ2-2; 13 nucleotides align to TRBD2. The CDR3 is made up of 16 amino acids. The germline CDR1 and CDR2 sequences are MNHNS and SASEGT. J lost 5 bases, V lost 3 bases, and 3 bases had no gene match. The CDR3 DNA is TGTGCCAGCAGTGACCTGGGACTAGCGGGGACCGGGGAGCTGTTTTTT. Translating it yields CASSDLGLAGTGELFF.

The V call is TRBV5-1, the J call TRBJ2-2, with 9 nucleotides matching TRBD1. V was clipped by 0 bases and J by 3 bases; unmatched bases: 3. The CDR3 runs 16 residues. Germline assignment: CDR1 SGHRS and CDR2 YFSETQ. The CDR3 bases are TGCGCCAGCAGCTTGGCGGGACAGGGAGACACCGGGGAGCTGTTTTTT. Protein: CASSLAGQGDTGELFF.

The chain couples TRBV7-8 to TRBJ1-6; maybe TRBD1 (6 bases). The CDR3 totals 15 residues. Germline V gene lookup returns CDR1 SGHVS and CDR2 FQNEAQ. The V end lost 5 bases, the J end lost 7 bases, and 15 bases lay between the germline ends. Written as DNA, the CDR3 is TGTGCCAGCAGCAACCACAGGGTGGACAATTCACCCCTCCACTTT. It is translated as CASSNHRVDNSPLHF.

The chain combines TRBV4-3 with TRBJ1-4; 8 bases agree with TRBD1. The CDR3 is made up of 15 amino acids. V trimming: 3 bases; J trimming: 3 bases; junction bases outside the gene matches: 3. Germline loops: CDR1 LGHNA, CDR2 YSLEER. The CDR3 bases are TGCGCCAGCAGCCAGAGACAGGGGTCTAATGAAAAACTGTTTTTT. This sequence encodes CASSQRQGSNEKLFF.

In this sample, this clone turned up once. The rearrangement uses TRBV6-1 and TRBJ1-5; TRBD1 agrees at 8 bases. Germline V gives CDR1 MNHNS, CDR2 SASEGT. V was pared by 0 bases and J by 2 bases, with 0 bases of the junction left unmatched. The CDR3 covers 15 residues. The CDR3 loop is CASSEAGQGNQPQHF. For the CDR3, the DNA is TGTGCCAGCAGTGAAGCGGGACAGGGCAATCAGCCCCAGCATTTT.

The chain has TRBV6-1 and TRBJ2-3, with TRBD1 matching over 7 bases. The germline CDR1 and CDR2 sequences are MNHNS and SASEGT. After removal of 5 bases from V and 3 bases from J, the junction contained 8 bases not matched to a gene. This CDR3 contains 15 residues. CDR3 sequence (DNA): TGTGCCAGCAGTTTCCCGACAGGGTGGACAGATACGCAGTATTTT. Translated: CASSFPTGWTDTQYF.

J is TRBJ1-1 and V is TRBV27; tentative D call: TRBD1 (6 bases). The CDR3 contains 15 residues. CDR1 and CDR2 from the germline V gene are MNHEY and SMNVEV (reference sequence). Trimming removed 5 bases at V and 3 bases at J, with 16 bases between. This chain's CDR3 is CASSRRGPVDTEAFF. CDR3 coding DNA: TGTGCCAGCAGTCGCAGGGGTCCGGTGGACACTGAAGCTTTCTTT.

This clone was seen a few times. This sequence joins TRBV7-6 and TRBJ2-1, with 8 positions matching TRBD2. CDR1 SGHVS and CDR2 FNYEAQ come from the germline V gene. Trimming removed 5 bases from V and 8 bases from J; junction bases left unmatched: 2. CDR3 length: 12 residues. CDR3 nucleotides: TGTGCCAGCAGCCCTAGCGGGTATGAGCAGTTCTTC. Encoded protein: CASSPSGYEQFF.

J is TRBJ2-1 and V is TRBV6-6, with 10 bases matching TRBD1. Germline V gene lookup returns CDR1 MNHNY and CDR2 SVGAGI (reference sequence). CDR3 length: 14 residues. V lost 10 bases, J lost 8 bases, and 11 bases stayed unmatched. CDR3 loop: CATLSTGQGDEQFF. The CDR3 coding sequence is TGTGCCACCCTCTCCACCGGACAGGGGGATGAGCAGTTCTTC.

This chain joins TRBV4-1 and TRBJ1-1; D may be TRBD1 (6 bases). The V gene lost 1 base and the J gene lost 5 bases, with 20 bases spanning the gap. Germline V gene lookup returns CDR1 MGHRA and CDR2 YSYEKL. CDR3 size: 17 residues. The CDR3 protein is CASSQGRAYRRGTEAFF. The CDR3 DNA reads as TGCGCCAGCAGCCAAGGAAGGGCCTATCGCAGGGGTACTGAAGCTTTCTTT.

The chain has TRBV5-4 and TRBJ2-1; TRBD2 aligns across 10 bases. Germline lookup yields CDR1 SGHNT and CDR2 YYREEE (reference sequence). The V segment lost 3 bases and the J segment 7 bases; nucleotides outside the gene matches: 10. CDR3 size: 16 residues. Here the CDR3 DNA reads TGTGCCAGCAGCTCCTTCAGCGGGAGGGCCGGAAATGAGCAGTTCTTC. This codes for CASSSFSGRAGNEQFF.

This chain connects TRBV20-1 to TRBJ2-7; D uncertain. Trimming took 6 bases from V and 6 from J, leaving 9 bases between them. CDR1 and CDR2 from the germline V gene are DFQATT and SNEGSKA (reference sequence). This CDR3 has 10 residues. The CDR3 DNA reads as TGCAGTGCCCGGAGCAGCGAGCAGTACTTC. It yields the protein CSARSSEQYF.

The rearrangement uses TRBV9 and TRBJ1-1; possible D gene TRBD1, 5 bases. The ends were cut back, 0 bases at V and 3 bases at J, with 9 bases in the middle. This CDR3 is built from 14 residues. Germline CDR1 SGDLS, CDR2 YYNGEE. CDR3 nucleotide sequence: TGTGCCAGCAGCGTAGCGGGAGGGGACACTGAAGCTTTCTTT. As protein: CASSVAGGDTEAFF.

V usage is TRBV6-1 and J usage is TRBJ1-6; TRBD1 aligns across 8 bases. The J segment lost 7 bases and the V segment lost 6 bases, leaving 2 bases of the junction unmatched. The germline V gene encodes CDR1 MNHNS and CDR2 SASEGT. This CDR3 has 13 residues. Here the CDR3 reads CASRDRVNSPLHF. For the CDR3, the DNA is TGTGCCAGCAGGGACAGGGTGAATTCACCCCTCCACTTT.

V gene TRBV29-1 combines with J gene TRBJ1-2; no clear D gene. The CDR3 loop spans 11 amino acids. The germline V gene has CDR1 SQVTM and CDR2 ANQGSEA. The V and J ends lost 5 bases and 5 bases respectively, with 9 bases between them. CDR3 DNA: TGCAGCGTTAAAAACTGGTATGGCTACACCTTC. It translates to CSVKNWYGYTF.

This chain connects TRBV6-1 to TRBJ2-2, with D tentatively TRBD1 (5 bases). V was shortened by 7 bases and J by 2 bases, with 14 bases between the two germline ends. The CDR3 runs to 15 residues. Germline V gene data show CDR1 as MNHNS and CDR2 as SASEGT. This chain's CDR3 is CASKRARENTGELFF. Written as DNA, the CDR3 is TGTGCCAGCAAACGGGCCAGGGAAAACACCGGGGAGCTGTTTTTT.

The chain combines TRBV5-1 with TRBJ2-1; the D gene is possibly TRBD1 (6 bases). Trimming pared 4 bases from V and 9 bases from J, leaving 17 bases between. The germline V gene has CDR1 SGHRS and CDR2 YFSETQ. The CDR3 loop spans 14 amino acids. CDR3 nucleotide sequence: TGCGCCAGCAGCGCCAAGGGGGAGATGGGTGAGCAGTTCTTC. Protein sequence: CASSAKGEMGEQFF.

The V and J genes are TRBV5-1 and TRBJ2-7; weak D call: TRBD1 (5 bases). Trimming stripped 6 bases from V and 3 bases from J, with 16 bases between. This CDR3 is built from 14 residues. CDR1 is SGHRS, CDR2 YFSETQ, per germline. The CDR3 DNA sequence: TGCGCCAGCAAGACAGTGGGTAGGAACTACGAGCAGTACTTC. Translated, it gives CASKTVGRNYEQYF.

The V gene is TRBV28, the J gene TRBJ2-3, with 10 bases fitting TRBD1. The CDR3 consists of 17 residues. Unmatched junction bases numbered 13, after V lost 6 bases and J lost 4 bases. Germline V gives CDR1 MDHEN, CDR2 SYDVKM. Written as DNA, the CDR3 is TGTGCCAGCAGAATTCGGCGGGACAGGGGCTTCCCAGATACGCAGTATTTT. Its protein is CASRIRRDRGFPDTQYF. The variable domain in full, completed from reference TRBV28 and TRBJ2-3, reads DVKVTQSSRYLVKRTGEKVFLECVQDMDHENMFWYRQDPGLGLRLIYFSYDVKMKEKGDIPEGYSVSREKKERFSLILESASTNQTSMYLCASRIRRDRGFPDTQYFGPGTRLTVL.

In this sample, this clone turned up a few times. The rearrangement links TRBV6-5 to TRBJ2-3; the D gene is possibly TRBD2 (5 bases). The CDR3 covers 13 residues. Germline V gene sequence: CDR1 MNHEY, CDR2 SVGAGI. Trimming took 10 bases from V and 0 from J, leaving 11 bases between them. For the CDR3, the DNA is TGTGCCACCCGCGGAGGAAGCACAGATACGCAGTATTTT. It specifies CATRGGSTDTQYF.

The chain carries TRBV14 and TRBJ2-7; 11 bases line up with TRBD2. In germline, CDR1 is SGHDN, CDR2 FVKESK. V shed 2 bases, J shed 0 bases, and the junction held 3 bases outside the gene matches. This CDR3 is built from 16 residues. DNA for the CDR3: TGTGCCAGCAGCCAAACTAGCGGGAGAACCTCCTACGAGCAGTACTTC. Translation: CASSQTSGRTSYEQYF.

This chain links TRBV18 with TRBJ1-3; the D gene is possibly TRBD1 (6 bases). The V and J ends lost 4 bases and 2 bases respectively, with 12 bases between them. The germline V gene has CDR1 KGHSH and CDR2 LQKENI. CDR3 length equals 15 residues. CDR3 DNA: TGTGCCAGCTCACGGGGGGGCCAGCCTGGAAACACCATATATTTT. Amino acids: CASSRGGQPGNTIYF.

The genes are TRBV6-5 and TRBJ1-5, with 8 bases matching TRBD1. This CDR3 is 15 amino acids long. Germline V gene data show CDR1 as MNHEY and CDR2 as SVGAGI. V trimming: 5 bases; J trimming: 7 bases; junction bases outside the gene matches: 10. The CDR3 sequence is CASSSTGTGGQPQHF. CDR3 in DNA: TGTGCCAGCAGTAGCACCGGGACAGGCGGCCAGCCCCAGCATTTT.

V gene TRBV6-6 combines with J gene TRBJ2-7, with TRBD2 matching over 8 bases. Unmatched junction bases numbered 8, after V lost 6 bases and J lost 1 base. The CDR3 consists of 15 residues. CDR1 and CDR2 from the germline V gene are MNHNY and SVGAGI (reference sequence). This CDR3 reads CASRSLAEASYEQYF. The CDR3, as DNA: TGTGCCAGCAGGTCACTAGCGGAGGCATCCTACGAGCAGTACTTC.